A selection of T cell receptor beta chains follows, all from one sample in a study of neurological immune-mediated disorders. MiXCR, run by TCRdb on the 5' RACE reads, gives a single entry per CDR3 protein. The sample holds tens of thousands of distinct CDR3 sequences, more than 2% seen once. Sequencing input: PBMCs. The origin of the receptors is a man aged 50 to 60 with multiple sclerosis. CDR3s include the opening cysteine and the closing phenylalanine or tryptophan.

TRBJ2-5 | TRBV9 | CASSVRWGNQETQYF
TRBJ2-2 | TRBV7-3 | CASSLVGNTGELFF
TRBJ1-6 | TRBV6-1 | CASTPGQVYSLHF
TRBJ1-5 | TRBV28 | CASSLPGQLNQPQHF
TRBJ1-2 | TRBV7-8 | CASSPDREGGYTF
TRBJ2-1 | TRBV11-2 | CASSLTSGGRDEQFF
TRBJ1-1 | TRBV19 | CASSIGLATEAFF
TRBJ2-2 | TRBV10-3 | CAISAVGANTGELFF
TRBJ1-2 | TRBV10-3 | CAISGDGSNYGYTF
TRBJ2-7 | TRBV5-1 | CASSYDGLTYEQYF
TRBJ2-3 | TRBV5-6 | CASITGLRTDTQYF
TRBJ1-4 | TRBV11-2 | CASSPVGVWEKLFF
TRBJ2-7 | TRBV5-1 | CASSLTGQPDEQYF
TRBJ1-5 | TRBV10-2 | CASSEFTGVGISNQPQNF
TRBJ1-5 | TRBV7-9 | CASSLGRTGRNQPQHF
TRBJ2-3 | TRBV10-3 | CAIRPSGGARDTQYF
TRBJ1-5 | TRBV12-3/TRBV12-4 | CASSLGQSNNQPQNF
TRBJ1-6 | TRBV20-1 | CSAPRPGRSYNSPLHF
TRBJ2-1 | TRBV5-5 | CASRDPIRNNEQFF
TRBJ2-7 | TRBV5-1 | CASSLLVAGGLTEQYF
TRBJ2-5 | TRBV7-3 | CASSPRGEETQYF
TRBJ2-1 | TRBV5-5 | CASSLSGSNEQFF
TRBJ2-1 | TRBV20-1 | CSATARDRAFSEQFF
TRBJ2-1 | TRBV7-2 | CASSWTSGGYNEQFF
TRBJ1-6 | TRBV20-1 | CSARGGGTYNSPLHF
TRBJ2-3 | TRBV7-6 | CASSQQGQTDTQYF
TRBJ1-4 | TRBV6-6 | CASSLTGVQNEKLFF
TRBJ2-1 | TRBV4-1 | CASSQDGNSYNEQFF